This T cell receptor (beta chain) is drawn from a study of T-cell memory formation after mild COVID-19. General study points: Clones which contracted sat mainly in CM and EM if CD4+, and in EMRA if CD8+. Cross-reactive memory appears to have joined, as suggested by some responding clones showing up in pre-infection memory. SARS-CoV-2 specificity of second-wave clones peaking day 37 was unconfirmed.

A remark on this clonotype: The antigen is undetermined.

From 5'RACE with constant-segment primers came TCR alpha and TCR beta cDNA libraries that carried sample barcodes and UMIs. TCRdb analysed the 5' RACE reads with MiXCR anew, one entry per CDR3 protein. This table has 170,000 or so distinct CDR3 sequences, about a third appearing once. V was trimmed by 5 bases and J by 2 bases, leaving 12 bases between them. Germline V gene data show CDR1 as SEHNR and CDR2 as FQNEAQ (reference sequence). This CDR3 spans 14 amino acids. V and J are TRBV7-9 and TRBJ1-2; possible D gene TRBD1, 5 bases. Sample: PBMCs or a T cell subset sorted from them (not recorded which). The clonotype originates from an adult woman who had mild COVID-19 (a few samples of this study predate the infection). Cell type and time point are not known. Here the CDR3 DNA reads TGTGCCAGCAGCCGGGAGACAGTCAACTATGGCTACACCTTC. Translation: CASSRETVNYGYTF.